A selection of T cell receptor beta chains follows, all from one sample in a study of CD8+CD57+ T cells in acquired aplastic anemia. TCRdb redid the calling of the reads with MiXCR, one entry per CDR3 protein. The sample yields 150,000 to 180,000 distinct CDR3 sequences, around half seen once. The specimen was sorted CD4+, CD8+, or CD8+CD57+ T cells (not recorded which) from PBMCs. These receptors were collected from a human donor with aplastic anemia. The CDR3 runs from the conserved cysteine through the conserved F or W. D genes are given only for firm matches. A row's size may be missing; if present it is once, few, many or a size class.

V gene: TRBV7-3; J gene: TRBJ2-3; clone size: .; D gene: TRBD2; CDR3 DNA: TGTGCCAGCAGCTTAGGGCCGGGACTAGCGGGACAGGATACGCAGTATTTT; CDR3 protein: CASSLGPGLAGQDTQYF
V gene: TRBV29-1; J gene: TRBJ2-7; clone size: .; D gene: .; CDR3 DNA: TGCAGCGGGGCGAATAGCCAGCAGTACTTC; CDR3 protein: CSGANSQQYF
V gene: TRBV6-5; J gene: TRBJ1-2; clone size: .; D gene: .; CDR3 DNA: TGTGCCAGCAGTTACTCGGGCAGCTCTAACTATGGCTACACCTTC; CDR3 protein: CASSYSGSSNYGYTF
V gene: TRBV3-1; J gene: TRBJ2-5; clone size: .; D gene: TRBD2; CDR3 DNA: TGTGCCAGCAGCCAAGCCAGCGGGGGGACGCAAGAGACCCAGTACTTC; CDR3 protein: CASSQASGGTQETQYF
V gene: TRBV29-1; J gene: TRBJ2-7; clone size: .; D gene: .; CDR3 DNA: TGCAGCGTTAGGCAGGGGCTATACGAGCAGTACTTC; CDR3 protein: CSVRQGLYEQYF
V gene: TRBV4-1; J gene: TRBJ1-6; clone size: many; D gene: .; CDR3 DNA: TGCGCCAGCAGCCAAAAGGAAAGCTCCTATAATTCACCCCTCCACTTT; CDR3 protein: CASSQKESSYNSPLHF
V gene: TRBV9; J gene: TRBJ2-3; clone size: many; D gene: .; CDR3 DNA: TGTGCCAGCGGAGGGGGGGCCGGCACAGATACGCAGTATTTT; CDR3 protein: CASGGGAGTDTQYF
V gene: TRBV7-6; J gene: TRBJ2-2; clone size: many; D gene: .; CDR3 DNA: TGTGCCAGCAGCTTAACTATCCTGCCGACTGTGAACACCGGGGAGCTGTTTTTT; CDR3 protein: CASSLTILPTVNTGELFF
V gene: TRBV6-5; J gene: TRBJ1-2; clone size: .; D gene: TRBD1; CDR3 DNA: TGTGCCAGCAGTTGCCGGGACAGGGTTTATGGCTACACCTTC; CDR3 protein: CASSCRDRVYGYTF
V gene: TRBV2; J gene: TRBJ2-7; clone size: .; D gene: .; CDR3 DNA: TGTGCCAGCAGCGTACCGACACGCTACGAGCAGTACTTC; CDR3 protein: CASSVPTRYEQYF
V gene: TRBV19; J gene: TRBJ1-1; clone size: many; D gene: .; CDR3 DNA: TGTGCCAGTAGTATCCCCGGGACTGAAGCTTTCTTT; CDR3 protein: CASSIPGTEAFF
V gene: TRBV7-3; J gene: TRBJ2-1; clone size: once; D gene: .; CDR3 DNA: TGTGCCAGCAGCTTAACGGACTCCCTCACCTCCTACAATGAGCAGTTCTTC; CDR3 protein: CASSLTDSLTSYNEQFF
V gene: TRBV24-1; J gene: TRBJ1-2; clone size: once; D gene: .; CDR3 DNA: TGTGCCACCAGTGACAGGGTCGACGCTGGCTACACCTTC; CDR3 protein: CATSDRVDAGYTF
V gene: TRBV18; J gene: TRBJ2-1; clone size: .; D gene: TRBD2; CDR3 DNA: TGTGCCAGCTCAACAAGGACTAGCGGGGCTCACAATGAGCAGTTCTTC; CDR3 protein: CASSTRTSGAHNEQFF
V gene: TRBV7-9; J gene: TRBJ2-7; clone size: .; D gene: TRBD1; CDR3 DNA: TGTGCCAGCAGGGGACAGGGTTACGAGCAGTACTTC; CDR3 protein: CASRGQGYEQYF
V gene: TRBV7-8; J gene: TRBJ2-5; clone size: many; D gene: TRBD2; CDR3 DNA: TGTGCCAGCAGCTTACAATTCCCAACTAGCGGGGCTGGAGAGACCCAGTACTTC; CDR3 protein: CASSLQFPTSGAGETQYF
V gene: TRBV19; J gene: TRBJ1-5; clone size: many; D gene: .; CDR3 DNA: TGTGCCAGTAGTACAACAGGACACGGGCAGCCCCAGCATTTT; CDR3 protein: CASSTTGHGQPQHF
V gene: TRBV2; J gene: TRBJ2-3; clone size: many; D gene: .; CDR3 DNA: TGTGCCAGCAGTGAAGCGCTTTTTACAGATACGCAGTATTTT; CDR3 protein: CASSEALFTDTQYF
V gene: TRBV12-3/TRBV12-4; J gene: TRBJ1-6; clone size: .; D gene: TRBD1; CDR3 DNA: TGTGCCAGCAGTGATATTTTAGTACAGGGGGGTTCACCCCTCCACTTT; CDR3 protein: CASSDILVQGGSPLHF
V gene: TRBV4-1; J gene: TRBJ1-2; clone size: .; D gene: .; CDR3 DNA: TGCGCCGGCGGCCAAGATAAACAGGTCCGCATCGATGGCTACACCTTC; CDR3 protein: CAGGQDKQVRIDGYTF
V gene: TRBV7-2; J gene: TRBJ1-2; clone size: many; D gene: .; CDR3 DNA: TGTGCCAGCAGCTTAGGGGGGGAAAGGGGCTACACCTTC; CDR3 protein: CASSLGGERGYTF
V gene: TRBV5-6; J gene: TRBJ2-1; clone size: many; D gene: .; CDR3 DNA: TGTGCCAGCAGCTTGGACAGGGCCGGCAATGAGCAGTTCTTC; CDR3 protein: CASSLDRAGNEQFF
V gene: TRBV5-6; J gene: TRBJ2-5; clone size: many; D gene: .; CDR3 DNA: TGTGCCAGCAGCTCTATCAGGGCTCTTCAAGAGACCCAGTACTTC; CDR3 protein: CASSSIRALQETQYF
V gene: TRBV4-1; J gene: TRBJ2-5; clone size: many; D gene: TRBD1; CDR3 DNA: TGCGCCAGCAGCATTGGACAGGGGGAGACCCAGTACTTC; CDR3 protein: CASSIGQGETQYF
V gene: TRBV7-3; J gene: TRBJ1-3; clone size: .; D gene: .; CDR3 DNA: TGTGCCAGCAGCGGAGGGGACGTCCGAAACACCATATATTTT; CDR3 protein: CASSGGDVRNTIYF
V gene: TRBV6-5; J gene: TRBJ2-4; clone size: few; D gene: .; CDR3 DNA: TGTGCCAGCAGTTACATGGCCGAAGTCAAAAACATTCAGTACTTC; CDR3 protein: CASSYMAEVKNIQYF
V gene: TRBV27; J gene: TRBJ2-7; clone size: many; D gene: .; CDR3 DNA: TGTGCCAGCAGCTCACAGCCCCAGGTGTACGAGCAGTACTTC; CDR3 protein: CASSSQPQVYEQYF
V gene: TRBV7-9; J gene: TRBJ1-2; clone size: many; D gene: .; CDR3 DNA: TGTGCCAGCACCCACGACCTCGGTGGCGGCTATGGCTACACCTTC; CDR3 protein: CASTHDLGGGYGYTF
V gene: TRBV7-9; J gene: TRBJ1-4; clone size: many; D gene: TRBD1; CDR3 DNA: TGTGCCAGCAGCCCGGGGACAGGGGTGCACGAAAAACTGTTTTTT; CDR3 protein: CASSPGTGVHEKLFF